This T cell receptor beta chain was identified in a study of tumor-infiltrating lymphocytes in oesophageal squamous cell carcinoma. From the PCR reads, TCRdb called clonotypes with MiXCR, one entry per CDR3 protein. The sample gives approximately 18,000 distinct CDR3 sequences, 50% of which show up once; around a quarter is in the top ten. The CDR3 runs to 13 residues. Germline CDR1 and CDR2: SGHTA and FQGTGA. V lost 5 bases to trimming and J lost 1 base, with 9 bases between them. The chain links TRBV7-3 to TRBJ2-7; D unclear. Sequencing was done on a sample of esophageal tumor tissue. The receptor was isolated from a male donor with esophageal squamous cell carcinoma. CDR3 DNA: TGTGCCAGCAGCCCCTTGGGGTCCTACGAGCAGTACTTC. Translating it yields CASSPLGSYEQYF.